A single sample gave rise to the 7 T cell receptor beta chains below, sequenced in a study of blood T cell repertoires in COVID-19. Libraries were prepared by immunoSEQ multiplex PCR; TCRdb keeps only in-frame clonotypes and omits some of them. Here the sample spans about 670,000 clones, around 90% being singletons. Specimen: peripheral blood. Source of these receptors: a woman between 18 and 29 years old with acute or convalescent COVID-19.

V usage is TRBV5-1 and J usage is TRBJ1-1, with D maybe TRBD1 (6 bases). Trimming pared 5 bases from V and 14 bases from J, leaving 16 bases between. Germline loops: CDR1 SGHRS, CDR2 YFSETQ. CDR3 length: 11 amino acids. The CDR3 coding sequence is TGCGCCAGCAGTCTCCAGGGACACGCGTTCTTT. It translates to CASSLQGHAFF.

In this sample, this clone turned up once. The chain recombines TRBV6-2 or TRBV6-3 with TRBJ1-2, with 7 bases matching TRBD1. This CDR3 contains 14 residues. V shed 6 bases, J shed 2 bases, and the junction held 6 bases outside the gene matches. Per the germline V gene, CDR1 is MNHEY and CDR2 is SVGEGT. The CDR3 DNA reads as TGTGCCAGCAGCCGGGACAGCGTCAACTATGGCTACACCTTC. Its protein is CASSRDSVNYGYTF.

By share, this clone counts as medium-sized. This rearrangement joins TRBV5-4 to TRBJ1-2; D gene uncertain. This CDR3 spans 12 amino acids. Trimming pared 1 base from V and 5 bases from J, leaving 6 bases between. CDR1 is SGHNT, CDR2 YYREEE, per germline (reference sequence). Here the CDR3 DNA reads TGTGCCAGCAGCTTGTTCGGGTATGGCTACACCTTC. Amino acid sequence: CASSLFGYGYTF.

CDR3 protein: CASSPGLAGYPKNIQYF. The CDR3 DNA sequence: TGTGCCAGCAGCCCGGGACTAGCGGGGTATCCCAAAAACATTCAGTACTTC. The rearrangement joins TRBV7-2 to TRBJ2-4; TRBD2 matches 13 bases. CDR3 length: 17 amino acids. CDR1 is SGHTA, CDR2 FQGNSA, per germline. With 5 bases clipped from V and 2 bases from J, the junction kept 6 bases outside the gene matches.

The gene calls are TRBV3-1 (or the pseudogene TRBV3-2) and TRBJ1-3, with 9 bases aligning to TRBD1. CDR1 LGHDT and CDR2 YNNKEL come from the germline V gene (reference sequence). J gave up 8 bases and V 5 bases, and 1 base lay outside the gene matches. This CDR3 has 12 residues. The CDR3 protein is CASSWTGDTIYF. The CDR3 DNA follows: TGTGCCAGCAGCTGGACAGGGGACACCATATATTTT.

The genes are TRBV7-2 and TRBJ1-1; tentative D call: TRBD1 (6 bases). Per the germline V gene, CDR1 is SGHTA and CDR2 is FQGNSA. The CDR3 spans 18 residues. V dropped 1 base and J dropped 2 bases, with 20 bases sitting between them. CDR3 nucleotide sequence: TGTGCCAGCAGCTTAGTTGGCGGGGGCTTAGTCGCCAACACTGAAGCTTTCTTT. Translation: CASSLVGGGLVANTEAFF.

This chain links TRBV4-3 with TRBJ1-1; no firm D call. Trimming took 0 bases from V and 6 from J, leaving 14 bases between them. This CDR3 comprises 15 residues. The germline V gene encodes CDR1 LGHNA and CDR2 YSLEER. CDR3 bases: TGCGCCAGCAGCCAAGAAGAGGGCAGCTACGCTGAAGCTTTCTTT. It yields the protein CASSQEEGSYAEAFF.